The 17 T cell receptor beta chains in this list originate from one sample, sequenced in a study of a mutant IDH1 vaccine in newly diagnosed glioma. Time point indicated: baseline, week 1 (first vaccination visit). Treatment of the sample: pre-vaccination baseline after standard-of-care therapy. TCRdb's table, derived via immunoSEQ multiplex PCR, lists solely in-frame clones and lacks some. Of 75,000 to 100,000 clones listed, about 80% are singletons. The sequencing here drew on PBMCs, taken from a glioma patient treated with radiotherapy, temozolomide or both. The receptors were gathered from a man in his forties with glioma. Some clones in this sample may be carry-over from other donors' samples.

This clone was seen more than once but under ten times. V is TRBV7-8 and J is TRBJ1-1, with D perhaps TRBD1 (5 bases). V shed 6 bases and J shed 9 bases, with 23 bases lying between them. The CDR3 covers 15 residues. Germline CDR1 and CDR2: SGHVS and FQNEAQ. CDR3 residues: CASSPALGTGVKAFF. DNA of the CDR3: TGTGCCAGCAGTCCCGCGCTCGGGACGGGGGTGAAAGCTTTCTTT.

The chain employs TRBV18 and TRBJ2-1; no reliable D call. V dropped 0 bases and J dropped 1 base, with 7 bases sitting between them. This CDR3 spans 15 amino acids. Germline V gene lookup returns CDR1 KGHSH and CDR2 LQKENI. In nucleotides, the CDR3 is TGTGCCAGCTCACCACCGGGCGGATCCTACAATGAGCAGTTCTTC. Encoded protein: CASSPPGGSYNEQFF.

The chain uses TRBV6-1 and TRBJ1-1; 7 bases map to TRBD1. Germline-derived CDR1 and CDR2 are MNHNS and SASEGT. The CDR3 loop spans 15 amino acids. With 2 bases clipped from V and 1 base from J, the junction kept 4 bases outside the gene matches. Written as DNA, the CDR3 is TGTGCCAGCAGTGAACCGGGACAGCCGAACACTGAAGCTTTCTTT. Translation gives CASSEPGQPNTEAFF.

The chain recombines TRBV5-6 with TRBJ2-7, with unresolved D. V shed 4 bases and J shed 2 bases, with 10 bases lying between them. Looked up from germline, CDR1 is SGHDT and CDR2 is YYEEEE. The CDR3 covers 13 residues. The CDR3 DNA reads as TGTGCCAGCAGCCTTGGGTGGGCCTACGAGCAGTACTTC. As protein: CASSLGWAYEQYF.

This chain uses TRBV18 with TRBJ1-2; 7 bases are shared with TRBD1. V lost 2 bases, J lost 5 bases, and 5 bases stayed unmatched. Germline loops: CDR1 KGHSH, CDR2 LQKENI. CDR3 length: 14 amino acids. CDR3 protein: CASSPIEGAYGYTF. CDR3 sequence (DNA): TGTGCCAGCTCACCAATCGAGGGGGCGTATGGCTACACCTTC.

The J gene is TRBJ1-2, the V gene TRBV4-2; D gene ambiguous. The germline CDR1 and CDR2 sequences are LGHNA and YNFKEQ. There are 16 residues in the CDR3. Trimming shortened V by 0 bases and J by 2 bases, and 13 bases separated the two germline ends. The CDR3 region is CASSQDLGPLNYGYTF. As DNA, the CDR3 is TGTGCCAGCAGCCAAGATTTGGGTCCACTAAACTATGGCTACACCTTC.

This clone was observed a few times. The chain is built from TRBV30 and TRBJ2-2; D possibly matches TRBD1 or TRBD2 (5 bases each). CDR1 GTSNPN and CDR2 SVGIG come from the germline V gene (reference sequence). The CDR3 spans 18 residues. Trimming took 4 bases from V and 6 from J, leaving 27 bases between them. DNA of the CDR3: TGTGCCTGGACTCTATTGGGCCCGGGACCACTGGGGGCCGGGGAGCTGTTTTTT. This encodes CAWTLLGPGPLGAGELFF.

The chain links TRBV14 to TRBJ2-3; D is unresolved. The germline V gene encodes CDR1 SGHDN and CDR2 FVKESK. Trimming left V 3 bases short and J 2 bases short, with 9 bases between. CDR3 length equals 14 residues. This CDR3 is CASSQVRNTDTQYF. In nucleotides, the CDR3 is TGTGCCAGCAGCCAGGTCCGGAACACAGATACGCAGTATTTT.

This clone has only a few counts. Written as DNA, the CDR3 is TGTGCCAGCAGTTTGTCAGGCGATTCTGGCTACACCTTC. This translates into CASSLSGDSGYTF. The genes are TRBV6-5 and TRBJ1-2; D is undetermined. Germline CDR1 MNHEY, CDR2 SVGAGI. This CDR3 comprises 13 residues. Trimming cost V 4 bases and J 7 bases, with 13 bases left between them.

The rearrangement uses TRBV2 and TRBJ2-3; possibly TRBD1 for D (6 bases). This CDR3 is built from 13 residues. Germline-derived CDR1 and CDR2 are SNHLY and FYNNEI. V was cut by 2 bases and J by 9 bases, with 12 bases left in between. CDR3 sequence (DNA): TGTGCCAGCAGTGAAATTGAGGGGGTGACGCAGTATTTT. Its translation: CASSEIEGVTQYF.

Here the CDR3 reads CASSGTGGTSPLHF. In DNA form, the CDR3 reads TGTGCCAGCAGCGGGACAGGGGGCACTTCACCCCTCCACTTT. The chain recombines TRBV9 with TRBJ1-6; 11 bases are a match to TRBD1. Germline V gene sequence: CDR1 SGDLS, CDR2 YYNGEE. After removal of 3 bases from V and 9 bases from J, the junction contained 2 bases not matched to a gene. This CDR3 is 14 amino acids long.

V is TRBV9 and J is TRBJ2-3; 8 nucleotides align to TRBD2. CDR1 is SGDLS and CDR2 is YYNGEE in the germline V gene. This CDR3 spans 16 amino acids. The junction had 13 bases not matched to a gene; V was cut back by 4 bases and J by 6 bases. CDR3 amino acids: CASSSSGGGSVDTQYF. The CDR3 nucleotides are TGTGCCAGCAGCTCTTCGGGGGGGGGTTCGGTGGATACGCAGTATTTT.

CDR3 protein: CASSLGDSSPYEQYF. In DNA, the CDR3 is TGCGCCAGCAGCTTGGGGGACAGCTCCCCCTACGAGCAGTACTTC. This chain joins TRBV5-1 and TRBJ2-7; TRBD1 agrees at 7 bases. Germline values: CDR1 SGHRS, CDR2 YFSETQ. V shed 0 bases, J shed 2 bases, and the junction held 5 bases outside the gene matches. There are 15 residues in the CDR3.

In nucleotides, the CDR3 is TGTGCCAGCAGTTTATTAGGGGGCTCTGGGGCCAACGTCCTGACTTTC. This sequence encodes CASSLLGGSGANVLTF. The chain has TRBV27 and TRBJ2-6, with D perhaps TRBD1 (6 bases). Trimming removed 1 base at V and 0 bases at J, with 7 bases between. The length of the CDR3 is 16 residues. Germline V CDR1 and CDR2: MNHEY, SMNVEV (reference sequence).

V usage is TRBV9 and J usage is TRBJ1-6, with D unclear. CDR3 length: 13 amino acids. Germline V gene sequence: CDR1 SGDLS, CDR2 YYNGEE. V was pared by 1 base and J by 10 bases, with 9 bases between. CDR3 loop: CASSVRDGSPLHF. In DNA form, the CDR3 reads TGTGCCAGCAGCGTAAGGGATGGCTCACCCCTCCACTTT. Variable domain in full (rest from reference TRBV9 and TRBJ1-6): DSGVTQTPKHLITATGQRVTLRCSPRSGDLSVYWYQQSLDQGLQFLIQYYNGEERAKGNILERFSAQQFPDLHSELNLSSLELGDSALYFCASSVRDGSPLHFGNGTRLTVT.

CDR3 region: CASSSRRQDRANEKLFF. In DNA, the CDR3 is TGTGCCAGCAGCTCTCGACGTCAGGACCGCGCTAATGAAAAACTGTTTTTT. The V gene is TRBV7-6, the J gene TRBJ1-4; D ambiguous. Germline V gene data show CDR1 as SGHVS and CDR2 as FNYEAQ. The CDR3 length is 17 residues. Trimming left V 4 bases short and J 3 bases short, with 18 bases between.

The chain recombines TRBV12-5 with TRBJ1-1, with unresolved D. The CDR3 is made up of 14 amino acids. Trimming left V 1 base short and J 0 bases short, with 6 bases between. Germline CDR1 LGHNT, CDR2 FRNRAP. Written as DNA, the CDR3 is TGTGCTAGTGGTTTGGGTGGAATGAACACTGAAGCTTTCTTT. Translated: CASGLGGMNTEAFF.